This is a list of T cell receptor beta chains from one sample in a study of T cell responses to AZD1222 COVID-19 vaccine. Clones were read by immunoSEQ multiplex PCR, and TCRdb kept only the in-frame ones, dropping some. This repertoire shows 100,000 to 150,000 clones, roughly 91% found once; its top ten account for around 10%. The specimen comprised peripheral blood, sampled on day 0 of MenACWY control vaccination. Receptor source: an adult in good health. CDR3s include the opening cysteine and the closing phenylalanine or tryptophan. The D gene is left open where the match is weak. A clone size is listed for some rows: how often the clone was seen (once, few, many), or a class if it is expanded.

j_call: TRBJ2-7
clone_size: -
d_call: -
v_call: TRBV7-8
cdr3_aa: CASAKSGVLSYEQYF
cdr3_nt: TGTGCCAGCGCTAAAAGTGGAGTCTTGTCCTACGAGCAGTACTTC

j_call: TRBJ2-1
clone_size: -
d_call: -
v_call: TRBV11-3
cdr3_aa: CASSPLASSDEQFF
cdr3_nt: TGTGCCAGCAGCCCTCTAGCTAGTTCCGATGAGCAGTTCTTC

j_call: TRBJ1-2
clone_size: -
d_call: -
v_call: TRBV6-2/TRBV6-3
cdr3_aa: CASSYSLRLGPGYGYTF
cdr3_nt: TGTGCCAGCAGTTACTCGCTTCGTCTGGGTCCCGGCTATGGCTACACCTTC

j_call: TRBJ2-2
clone_size: -
d_call: -
v_call: TRBV13
cdr3_aa: CASSLGLEYSRTGELFF
cdr3_nt: TGTGCCAGCAGCTTAGGTCTGGAGTATAGTAGGACCGGGGAGCTGTTTTTT

j_call: TRBJ1-1
clone_size: -
d_call: -
v_call: TRBV28
cdr3_aa: CASSFTGRSLVNTEAFF
cdr3_nt: TGTGCCAGCAGTTTTACAGGGAGGAGTTTGGTGAACACTGAAGCTTTCTTT

j_call: TRBJ2-1
clone_size: -
d_call: -
v_call: TRBV29-1
cdr3_aa: CSQEAYNEQFF
cdr3_nt: TGCAGTCAGGAGGCCTACAATGAGCAGTTCTTC

j_call: TRBJ1-2
clone_size: -
d_call: -
v_call: TRBV6-1
cdr3_aa: CASSEAIYGYTF
cdr3_nt: TGTGCCAGCAGTGAAGCCATCTATGGCTACACCTTC

j_call: TRBJ2-1
clone_size: -
d_call: -
v_call: TRBV10-3
cdr3_aa: CAINPDSYNEQFF
cdr3_nt: TGTGCCATCAACCCTGACTCCTACAATGAGCAGTTCTTC

j_call: TRBJ2-1
clone_size: few
d_call: -
v_call: TRBV9
cdr3_aa: CASSVGDYNEQFF
cdr3_nt: TGTGCCAGCAGCGTAGGAGACTACAATGAGCAGTTCTTC

j_call: TRBJ2-1
clone_size: once
d_call: -
v_call: TRBV19
cdr3_aa: CASSINTGYEQFF
cdr3_nt: TGTGCCAGTAGTATAAACACAGGGTATGAGCAGTTCTTC